One sample yielded the 5 T cell receptor beta chains listed below, sequenced in a study of blood T cell repertoires in COVID-19. Some clones are missing from TCRdb's copy, which holds only in-frame ones; the method was immunoSEQ multiplex PCR. Among around 230,000 clones listed, about 79% were seen once. Sequencing input: peripheral blood. Source of these receptors: a man aged 35 to 55 who had recovered from COVID-19.

The CDR3 loop is CASNQGSPSYNEQFF. The CDR3 DNA reads as TGTGCCAGTAACCAGGGGTCACCCTCCTACAATGAGCAGTTCTTC. V and J are TRBV19 and TRBJ2-1; D might be TRBD1 (6 bases). Germline lookup yields CDR1 LNHDA and CDR2 SQIVND (reference sequence). The CDR3 spans 15 residues. V was pared by 7 bases and J by 0 bases, with 13 bases between.

This clone appeared a single time. This chain links TRBV13 with TRBJ2-1, with 8 bases fitting TRBD2. This CDR3 contains 14 residues. After removal of 5 bases from V and 12 bases from J, the junction contained 12 bases not matched to a gene. The germline CDR1 and CDR2 sequences are PRHDT and FYEKMQ (reference sequence). The CDR3 here is CASSPGRGVRGQFF. The CDR3 DNA is TGTGCCAGCAGCCCCGGGCGGGGGGTACGAGGGCAGTTCTTC.

The sample holds a few counts of this clone. The genes are TRBV28 and TRBJ2-7; D ambiguous. Germline V gene sequence: CDR1 MDHEN, CDR2 SYDVKM. Deletions cut 6 bases from V and 3 bases from J, with 9 bases between. The length of the CDR3 is 12 residues. CDR3 bases: TGTGCCAGCAGCTACAGAGACTACGAGCAGTACTTC. This encodes CASSYRDYEQYF.

The CDR3 reads CASSTRGAGYTF. The CDR3 DNA sequence: TGTGCCAGTAGTACCAGGGGGGCTGGCTACACCTTC. The chain employs TRBV19 and TRBJ1-2, with 7 bases lining up with TRBD1. V shed 4 bases, J shed 7 bases, and the junction held 3 bases outside the gene matches. From germline, CDR1 is LNHDA and CDR2 SQIVND (reference sequence). This CDR3 is 12 amino acids long.

The J gene is TRBJ2-3, the V gene TRBV5-1, with a weak D call TRBD2 (6 bases). This CDR3 is 12 amino acids long. V shed 2 bases and J shed 5 bases, with 6 bases lying between them. Looked up from germline, CDR1 is SGHRS and CDR2 is YFSETQ. The CDR3 DNA reads as TGCGCCAGCAGCTTTAGCGGAGATACGCAGTATTTT. Translating it yields CASSFSGDTQYF.